A single sample gave rise to the 10 T cell receptor beta chains below, sequenced in a study of graft-versus-host responses after intestinal transplantation. Sequenced by immunoSEQ multiplex PCR; TCRdb stores in-frame clones only, minus some. Of fewer than 70,000 clones in the sample, more than 90% were seen once. The sample was bone marrow, taken around 730 days after intestinal transplantation. The receptors were gathered from a human patient who received an intestinal transplant, so some T cells may come from the graft donor.

This chain joins TRBV5-4 and TRBJ2-5; TRBD1 matches at 7 bases. V gave up 1 base and J gave up 3 bases; unmatched junction bases: 0. This CDR3 contains 13 residues. Germline V gene lookup returns CDR1 SGHNT and CDR2 YYREEE (reference sequence). Here the CDR3 reads CASSLTGEETQYF. The DNA for the CDR3 is TGTGCCAGCAGCTTGACAGGGGAAGAGACCCAGTACTTC.

V usage is TRBV28 and J usage is TRBJ2-7; 11 bases match TRBD2. Germline CDR1 MDHEN, CDR2 SYDVKM. Trimming at V came to 4 bases and at J to 3 bases, leaving 11 bases not matched to a gene. The CDR3 totals 17 residues. In nucleotides, the CDR3 is TGTGCCAGCAGTTCCGCCCCCGGGACTAGCGGATTCTACGAGCAGTACTTC. This encodes CASSSAPGTSGFYEQYF.

The chain is built from TRBV4-1 and TRBJ1-2; 7 bases align to TRBD1. The CDR3 extends over 13 amino acids. Germline loops: CDR1 MGHRA, CDR2 YSYEKL. With V trimmed by 4 bases and J by 4 bases, 3 bases remained unmatched. The CDR3 loop reads CASSPDRAYGYTF. The CDR3 nucleotides are TGCGCCAGCAGCCCTGACAGGGCCTATGGCTACACCTTC.

The chain couples TRBV5-6 to TRBJ1-6; TRBD1 agrees at 11 bases. The CDR3 has 15 residues. Per germline, CDR1 SGHDT and CDR2 YYEEEE. With V trimmed by 4 bases and J by 6 bases, 3 bases remained unmatched. CDR3 sequence (DNA): TGTGCCAGCAGCCAGGGGACAGGGGGTAATTCACCCCTCCACTTT. Protein sequence: CASSQGTGGNSPLHF.

This chain joins TRBV6-1 and TRBJ2-7; 7 nucleotides align to TRBD1. The CDR3 extends over 16 amino acids. The V gene end was trimmed by 2 bases and the J gene end by 4 bases; junction bases not matched to a gene: 11. Germline values: CDR1 MNHNS, CDR2 SASEGT. CDR3 region: CASSEWVGDRAYEQYF. Here the CDR3 DNA reads TGTGCCAGCAGTGAATGGGTCGGAGACAGGGCATACGAGCAGTACTTC.

This clone occurred once. In nucleotides, the CDR3 is TGTGCCAGCAGCACAGGCCCTCAGGGAGAGCAGTACTTC. Protein product: CASSTGPQGEQYF. The chain couples TRBV7-6 to TRBJ2-7; tentatively, D is TRBD1 (5 bases). Germline V CDR1 and CDR2: SGHVS, FNYEAQ. V gave up 5 bases and J gave up 7 bases, with 15 bases separating them. The CDR3 contains 13 residues.

This rearrangement joins TRBV19 to TRBJ1-4; D call uncertain. Trimming shortened V by 5 bases and J by 5 bases, and 15 bases separated the two germline ends. The CDR3 has 15 residues. Germline V gene lookup returns CDR1 LNHDA and CDR2 SQIVND (reference sequence). CDR3 DNA sequence: TGTGCCAGTAGTTTCCGACCCCGAGGAAATGAAAAACTGTTTTTT. It encodes CASSFRPRGNEKLFF.

The chain is built from TRBV4-1 and TRBJ2-7; 7 nucleotides align to TRBD2. The CDR3 totals 15 residues. CDR1 is MGHRA and CDR2 is YSYEKL in the germline V gene. J was trimmed by 2 bases and V by 0 bases; bases with no gene match: 4. The CDR3 DNA follows: TGCGCCAGCAGCCAAGATCCGGGAGGCCCCTACGAGCAGTACTTC. This translates into CASSQDPGGPYEQYF.

The chain employs TRBV18 and TRBJ2-3, with 11 bases aligning to TRBD1. J gave up 6 bases and V 4 bases, and 6 bases lay outside the gene matches. Germline values: CDR1 KGHSH, CDR2 LQKENI. The CDR3 length is 15 residues. The CDR3 DNA follows: TGTGCCAGCTCACTAGGACAGGGGGCGTCGGATACGCAGTATTTT. Its translation: CASSLGQGASDTQYF.

About this clone itself: An end of the junction differs from the germline gene, which may be a read error. The chain is built from TRBV4-1 and TRBJ2-3, with 7 positions matching TRBD1. The CDR3 consists of 14 residues. CDR1 is MGHRA, CDR2 YSYEKL, per germline. CDR3 in DNA: TGCGCCAGCAGCGAAGAGGGGGCCGGAGATACGCAGTATTTT. The encoded protein is CASSEEGAGDTQYF.